This TCR beta chain was retrieved from a study of identical twins. This clonotype has more than one count but fewer than ten. Its antigen is not known. Study-wide results and caveats: For out-of-frame alpha sequences shared by twins, low generation probability was in excess.

TCRdb analysed the 5' RACE reads with MiXCR anew, one entry per CDR3 protein. The repertoire holds under 250,000 distinct CDR3 sequences, around 7.6% seen once, with about 5.6% in the top ten. The CDR3 sequence is 16 residues long. Germline V CDR1 and CDR2: MGHRA, YSYEKL. With V trimmed by 1 base and J by 4 bases, 10 bases remained unmatched. A further study also used this sample, focusing on yellow fever vaccine responses in identical twins.

This sequence originates from a woman under 30 in good health. The V gene is TRBV4-1, the J gene TRBJ2-7; 7 bases align to TRBD2. Material for sequencing was CD8+ T cells sorted from blood. The CDR3: CASSQVRGGSGYEQYF. CDR3 nucleotide sequence: TGCGCCAGCAGCCAAGTACGGGGCGGGAGTGGATACGAGCAGTACTTC.